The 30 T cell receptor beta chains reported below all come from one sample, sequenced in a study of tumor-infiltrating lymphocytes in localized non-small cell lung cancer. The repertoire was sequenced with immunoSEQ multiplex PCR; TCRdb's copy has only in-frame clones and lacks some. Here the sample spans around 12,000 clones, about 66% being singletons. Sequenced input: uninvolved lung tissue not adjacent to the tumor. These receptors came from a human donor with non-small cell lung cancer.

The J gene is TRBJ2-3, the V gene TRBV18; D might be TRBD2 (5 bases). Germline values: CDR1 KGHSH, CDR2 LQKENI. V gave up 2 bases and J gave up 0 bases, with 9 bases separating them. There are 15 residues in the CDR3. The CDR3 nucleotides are TGTGCCAGCTCACCATTCACGGGGAGCACAGATACGCAGTATTTT. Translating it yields CASSPFTGSTDTQYF.

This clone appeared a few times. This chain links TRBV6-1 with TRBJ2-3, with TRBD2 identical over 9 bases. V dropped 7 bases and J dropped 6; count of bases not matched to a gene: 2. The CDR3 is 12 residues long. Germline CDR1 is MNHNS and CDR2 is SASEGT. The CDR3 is CASMGLADTQYF. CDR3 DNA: TGTGCCAGCATGGGACTAGCTGATACGCAGTATTTT.

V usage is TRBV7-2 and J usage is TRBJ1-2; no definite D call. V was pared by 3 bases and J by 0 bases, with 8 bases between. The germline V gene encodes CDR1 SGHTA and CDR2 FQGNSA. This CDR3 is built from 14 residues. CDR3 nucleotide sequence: TGTGCCAGCAGCTTTACCCGGACTAACTATGGCTACACCTTC. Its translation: CASSFTRTNYGYTF. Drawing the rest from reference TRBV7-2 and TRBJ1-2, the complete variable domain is GAGVSQSPSNKVTEKGKDVELRCDPISGHTALYWYRQSLGQGLEFLIYFQGNSAPDKSGLPSDRFSAERTGGSVSTLTIQRTQQEDSAVYLCASSFTRTNYGYTFGSGTRLTVV.

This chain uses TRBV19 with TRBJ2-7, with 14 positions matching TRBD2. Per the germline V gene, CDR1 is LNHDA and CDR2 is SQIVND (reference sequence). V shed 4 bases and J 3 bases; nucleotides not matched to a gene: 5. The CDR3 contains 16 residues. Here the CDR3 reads CASSRGLAGAIYEQYF. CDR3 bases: TGTGCCAGTAGTAGGGGACTAGCGGGAGCCATCTACGAGCAGTACTTC.

CDR3: CASSPRDRAITEAFF. The CDR3 bases are TGTGCCAGCAGCCCGCGGGACAGGGCTATCACTGAAGCTTTCTTT. This sequence joins TRBV7-2 and TRBJ1-1, with 9 bases matching TRBD1. V dropped 5 bases and J dropped 4; count of bases not matched to a gene: 8. This CDR3 is 15 amino acids long. Germline V gene data show CDR1 as SGHTA and CDR2 as FQGNSA. Variable domain in full (rest from reference TRBV7-2 and TRBJ1-1): GAGVSQSPSNKVTEKGKDVELRCDPISGHTALYWYRQSLGQGLEFLIYFQGNSAPDKSGLPSDRFSAERTGGSVSTLTIQRTQQEDSAVYLCASSPRDRAITEAFFGQGTRLTVV.

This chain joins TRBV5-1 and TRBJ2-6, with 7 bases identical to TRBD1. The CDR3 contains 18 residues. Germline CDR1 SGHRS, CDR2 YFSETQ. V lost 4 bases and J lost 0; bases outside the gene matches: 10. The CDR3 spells CASSARGLGLSGANVLTF. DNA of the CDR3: TGCGCCAGCAGCGCTAGGGGGCTAGGTCTCTCTGGGGCCAACGTCCTGACTTTC. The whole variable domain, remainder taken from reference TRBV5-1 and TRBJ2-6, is KAGVTQTPRYLIKTRGQQVTLSCSPISGHRSVSWYQQTPGQGLQFLFEYFSETQRNKGNFPGRFSGRQFSNSRSEMNVSTLELGDSALYLCASSARGLGLSGANVLTFGAGSRLTVL.

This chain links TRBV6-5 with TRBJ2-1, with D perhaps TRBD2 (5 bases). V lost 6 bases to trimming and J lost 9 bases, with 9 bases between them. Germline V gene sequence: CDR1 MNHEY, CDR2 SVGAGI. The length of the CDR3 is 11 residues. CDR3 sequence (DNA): TGTGCCAGCAGGACGAGCGGTGAGCAGTTCTTC. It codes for CASRTSGEQFF.

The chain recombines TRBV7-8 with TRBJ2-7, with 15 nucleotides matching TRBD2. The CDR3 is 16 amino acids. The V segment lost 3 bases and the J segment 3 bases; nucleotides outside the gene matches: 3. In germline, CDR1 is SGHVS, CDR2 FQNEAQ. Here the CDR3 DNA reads TGTGCCAGCAGCTTGCTGGGACTAGCGGGGGGCTACGAGCAGTACTTC. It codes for CASSLLGLAGGYEQYF. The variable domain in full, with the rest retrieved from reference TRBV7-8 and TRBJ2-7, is GAGVSQSPRYKVAKRGQDVALRCDPISGHVSLFWYQQALGQGPEFLTYFQNEAQLDKSGLPSDRFFAERPEGSVSTLKIQRTQQEDSAVYLCASSLLGLAGGYEQYFGPGTRLTVT.

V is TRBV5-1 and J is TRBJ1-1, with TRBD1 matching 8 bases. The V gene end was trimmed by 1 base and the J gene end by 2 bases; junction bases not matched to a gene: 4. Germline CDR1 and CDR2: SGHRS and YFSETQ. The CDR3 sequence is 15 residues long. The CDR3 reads CASSLQGAENTEAFF. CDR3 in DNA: TGCGCCAGCAGCTTGCAGGGGGCCGAAAACACTGAAGCTTTCTTT.

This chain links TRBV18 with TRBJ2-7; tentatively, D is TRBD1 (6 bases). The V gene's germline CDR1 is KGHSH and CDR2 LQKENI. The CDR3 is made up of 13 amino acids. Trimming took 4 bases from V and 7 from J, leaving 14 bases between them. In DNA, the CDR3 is TGTGCCAGCTCACTAAAAATTACAGGGGAGCAGTACTTC. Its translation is CASSLKITGEQYF.

The CDR3 here is CASSVTAGELFF. For the CDR3, the DNA is TGTGCCAGCAGCGTTACGGCCGGGGAGCTGTTTTTT. The chain combines TRBV9 with TRBJ2-2; D not certain. V was trimmed by 2 bases and J by 6 bases, leaving 5 bases between them. Germline V lookup: CDR1 SGDLS, CDR2 YYNGEE. The CDR3 contains 12 residues.

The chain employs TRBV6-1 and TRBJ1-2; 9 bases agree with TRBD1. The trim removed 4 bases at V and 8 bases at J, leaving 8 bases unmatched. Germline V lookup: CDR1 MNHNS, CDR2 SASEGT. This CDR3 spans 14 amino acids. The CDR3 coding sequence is TGTGCCAGCAGTGCCCAGAACAGGGGGCGAGGCTACACCTTC. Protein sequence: CASSAQNRGRGYTF.

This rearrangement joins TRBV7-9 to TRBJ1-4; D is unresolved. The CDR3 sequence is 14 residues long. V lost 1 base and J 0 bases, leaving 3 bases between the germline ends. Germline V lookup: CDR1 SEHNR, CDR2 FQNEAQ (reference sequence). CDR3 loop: CASSLDATNEKLFF. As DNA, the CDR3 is TGTGCCAGCAGCTTAGATGCAACTAATGAAAAACTGTTTTTT.

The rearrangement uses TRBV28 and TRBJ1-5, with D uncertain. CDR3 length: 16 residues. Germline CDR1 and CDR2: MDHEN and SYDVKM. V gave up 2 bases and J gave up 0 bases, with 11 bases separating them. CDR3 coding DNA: TGTGCCAGCAGTTTAGCCTCGGGTTATAGCAATCAGCCCCAGCATTTT. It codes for CASSLASGYSNQPQHF.

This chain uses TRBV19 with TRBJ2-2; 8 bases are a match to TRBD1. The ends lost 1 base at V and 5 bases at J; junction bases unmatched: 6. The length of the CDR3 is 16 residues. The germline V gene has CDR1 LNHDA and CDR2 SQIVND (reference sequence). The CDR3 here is CASSIGQGRRTGELFF. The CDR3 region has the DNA TGTGCCAGTAGTATAGGACAGGGGCGCAGGACCGGGGAGCTGTTTTTT. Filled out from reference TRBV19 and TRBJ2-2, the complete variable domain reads DGGITQSPKYLFRKEGQNVTLSCEQNLNHDAMYWYRQDPGQGLRLIYYSQIVNDFQKGDIAEGYSVSREKKESFPLTVTSAQKNPTAFYLCASSIGQGRRTGELFFGEGSRLTVL.

The CDR3, as DNA: TGTGCCTGGAGTACCGGGGAGCTGTTTTTT. This codes for CAWSTGELFF. The chain joins TRBV30 to TRBJ2-2; no reliable D call. Trimming shortened V by 2 bases and J by 5 bases, and 0 bases separated the two germline ends. The length of the CDR3 is 10 residues. Germline V gene lookup returns CDR1 GTSNPN and CDR2 SVGIG (reference sequence).

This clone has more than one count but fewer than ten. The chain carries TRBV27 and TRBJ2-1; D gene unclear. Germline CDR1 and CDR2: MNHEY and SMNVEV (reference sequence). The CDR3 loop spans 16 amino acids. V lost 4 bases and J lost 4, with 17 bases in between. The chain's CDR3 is CASSSPQAGKYNEQFF. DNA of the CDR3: TGTGCCAGCAGTTCCCCTCAGGCAGGAAAATACAATGAGCAGTTCTTC.

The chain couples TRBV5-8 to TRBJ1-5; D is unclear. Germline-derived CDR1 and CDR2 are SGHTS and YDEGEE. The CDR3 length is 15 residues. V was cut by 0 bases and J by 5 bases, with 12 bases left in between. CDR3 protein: CASSLEGGGYQPQHF. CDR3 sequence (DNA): TGTGCCAGCAGCTTGGAAGGCGGCGGATATCAGCCCCAGCATTTT.

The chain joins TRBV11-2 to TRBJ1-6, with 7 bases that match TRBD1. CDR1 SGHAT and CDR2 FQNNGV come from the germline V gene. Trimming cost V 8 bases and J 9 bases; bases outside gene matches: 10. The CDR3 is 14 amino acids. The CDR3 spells CASRLGTAISPLHF. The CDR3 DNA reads TGTGCCAGCCGCCTCGGGACAGCAATTTCACCCCTCCACTTT.

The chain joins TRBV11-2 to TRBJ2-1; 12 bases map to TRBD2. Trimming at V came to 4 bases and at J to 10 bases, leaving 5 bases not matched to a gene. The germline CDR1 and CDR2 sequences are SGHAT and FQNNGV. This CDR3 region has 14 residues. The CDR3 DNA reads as TGTGCCAGCAGCTCAGCACTAGCGGGGGGCGAGCAGTTCTTC. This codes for CASSSALAGGEQFF.

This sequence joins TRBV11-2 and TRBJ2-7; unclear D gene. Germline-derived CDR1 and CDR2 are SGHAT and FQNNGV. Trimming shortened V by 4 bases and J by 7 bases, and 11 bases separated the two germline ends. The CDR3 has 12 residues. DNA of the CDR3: TGTGCCAGCAGCTCGCCGGGTCGGGAGCAGTACTTC. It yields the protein CASSSPGREQYF. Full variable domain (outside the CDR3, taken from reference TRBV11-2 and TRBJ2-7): EAGVAQSPRYKIIEKRQSVAFWCNPISGHATLYWYQQILGQGPKLLIQFQNNGVVDDSQLPKDRFSAERLKGVDSTLKIQPAKLEDSAVYLCASSSPGREQYFGPGTRLTVT.

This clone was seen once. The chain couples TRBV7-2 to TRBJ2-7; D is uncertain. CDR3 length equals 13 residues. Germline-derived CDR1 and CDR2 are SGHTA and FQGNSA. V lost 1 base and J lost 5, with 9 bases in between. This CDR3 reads CASSLGLFDEQYF. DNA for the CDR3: TGTGCCAGCAGCTTAGGGCTCTTCGACGAGCAGTACTTC.

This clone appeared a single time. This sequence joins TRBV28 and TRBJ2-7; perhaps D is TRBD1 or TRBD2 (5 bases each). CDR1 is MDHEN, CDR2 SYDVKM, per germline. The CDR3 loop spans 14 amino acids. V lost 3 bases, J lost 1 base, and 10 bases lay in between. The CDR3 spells CASSFTGPSYEQYF. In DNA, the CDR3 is TGTGCCAGCAGTTTCACGGGGCCTTCCTACGAGCAGTACTTC.

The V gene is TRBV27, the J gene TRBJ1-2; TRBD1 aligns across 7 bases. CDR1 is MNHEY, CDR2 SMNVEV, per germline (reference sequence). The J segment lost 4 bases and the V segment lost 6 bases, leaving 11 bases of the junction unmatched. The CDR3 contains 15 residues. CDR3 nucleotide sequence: TGTGCCAGCAGGGGGTTGACAGGGAGGGGCTATGGCTACACCTTC. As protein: CASRGLTGRGYGYTF.

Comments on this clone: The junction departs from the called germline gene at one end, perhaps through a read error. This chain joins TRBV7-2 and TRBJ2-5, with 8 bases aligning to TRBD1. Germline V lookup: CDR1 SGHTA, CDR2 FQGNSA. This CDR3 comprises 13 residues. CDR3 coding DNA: TGTGCCAACAGCTTTACAGGGGGTGAGACCCAGTACTTC. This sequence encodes CANSFTGGETQYF.

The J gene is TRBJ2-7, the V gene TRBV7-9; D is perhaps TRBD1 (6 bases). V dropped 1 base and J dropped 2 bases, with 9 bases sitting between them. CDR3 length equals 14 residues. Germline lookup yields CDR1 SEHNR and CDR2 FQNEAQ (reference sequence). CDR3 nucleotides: TGTGCCAGCAGCTTAGTGGACAGTACCTACGAGCAGTACTTC. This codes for CASSLVDSTYEQYF.

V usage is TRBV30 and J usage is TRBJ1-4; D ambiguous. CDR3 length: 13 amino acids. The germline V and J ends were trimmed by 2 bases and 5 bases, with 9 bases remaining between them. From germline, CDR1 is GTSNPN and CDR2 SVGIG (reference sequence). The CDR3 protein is CAWSIIGNEKLFF. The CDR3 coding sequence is TGTGCCTGGAGTATTATAGGGAATGAAAAACTGTTTTTT.

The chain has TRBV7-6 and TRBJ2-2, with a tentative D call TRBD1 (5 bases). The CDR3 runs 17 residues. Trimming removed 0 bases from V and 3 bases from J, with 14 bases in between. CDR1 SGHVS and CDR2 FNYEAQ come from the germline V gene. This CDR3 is CASSLAGVGLHTGELFF. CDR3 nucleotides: TGTGCCAGCAGCTTAGCTGGCGTGGGGCTGCACACCGGGGAGCTGTTTTTT.

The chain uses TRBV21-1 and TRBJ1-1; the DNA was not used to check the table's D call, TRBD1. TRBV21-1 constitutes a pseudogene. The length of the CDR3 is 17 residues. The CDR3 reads CASSKDRARTRNTEAFF. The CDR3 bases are TGTGCCAGCAGCAAAGACAGGGCTAGGACGCGGAACACTGAAGCTTTCTTT.

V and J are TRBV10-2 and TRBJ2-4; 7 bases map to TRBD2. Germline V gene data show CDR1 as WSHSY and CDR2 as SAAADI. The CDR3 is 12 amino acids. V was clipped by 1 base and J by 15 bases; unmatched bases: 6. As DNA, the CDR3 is TGCGCCAGCAGTGAGTATACGGGAGGAGGGTACTTC. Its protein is CASSEYTGGGYF.